These 18 T cell receptor beta chains share one sample of origin, sequenced in a study of neurological immune-mediated disorders. TCRdb fed the 5' RACE reads into MiXCR, producing one record per CDR3 protein. This repertoire shows about 46,000 distinct CDR3 sequences, roughly 2% found once; its top ten account for roughly 2%. The sample was PBMCs. The receptors originated from a woman in her 40s with multiple sclerosis.

This clonotype was recorded many times. The gene calls are TRBV18 and TRBJ2-4; weak D call: TRBD1 (6 bases). Trimming took 5 bases from V and 8 from J, leaving 10 bases between them. The CDR3 runs to 12 residues. The germline gives CDR1 KGHSH, CDR2 LQKENI. The CDR3 DNA is TGTGCCAGCTCAGAGGGGGTTGACATTCAGTACTTC. It is translated as CASSEGVDIQYF.

This clonotype was seen at least ten times. The V and J genes are TRBV9 and TRBJ2-1, with D perhaps matching TRBD1 (6 bases). The CDR3 has 11 amino acids. V lost 3 bases to trimming and J lost 13 bases, with 11 bases between them. The germline CDR1 and CDR2 sequences are SGDLS and YYNGEE. In nucleotides, the CDR3 is TGTGCCAGCAGCGCCAGGGGTGTTCAGTTCTTC. It encodes CASSARGVQFF.

This clonotype was recorded at least ten times. The J gene is TRBJ2-1, the V gene TRBV7-6; tentatively, D is TRBD2 (6 bases). From germline, CDR1 is SGHVS and CDR2 FNYEAQ. Trimming pared 2 bases from V and 10 bases from J, leaving 18 bases between. CDR3 length equals 15 residues. The chain's CDR3 is CASSLSGAPGGEQFF. In nucleotides, the CDR3 is TGTGCCAGCAGCTTATCCGGGGCCCCCGGAGGGGAGCAGTTCTTC.

This clonotype was recorded many times. The chain couples TRBV5-1 to TRBJ2-7, with unresolved D. Trimming took off 6 bases at V and 0 bases at J, with 7 bases between the two ends. CDR3 size: 12 residues. The germline CDR1 and CDR2 sequences are SGHRS and YFSETQ. The CDR3 nucleotides read TGCGCCAGCAAGACCAACTCCTACGAGCAGTACTTC. This codes for CASKTNSYEQYF. Full variable domain (rest looked up from reference TRBV5-1 and TRBJ2-7): KAGVTQTPRYLIKTRGQQVTLSCSPISGHRSVSWYQQTPGQGLQFLFEYFSETQRNKGNFPGRFSGRQFSNSRSEMNVSTLELGDSALYLCASKTNSYEQYFGPGTRLTVT.

This clonotype was detected ten times or more. V is TRBV15 and J is TRBJ2-3; weak D call: TRBD2 (7 bases). Germline V lookup: CDR1 LNHNV, CDR2 YYDKDF (reference sequence). This CDR3 is 16 amino acids long. Trimming removed 5 bases at V and 2 bases at J, with 17 bases between. The CDR3 DNA reads as TGTGCCACCAGCCTCTTACAAGGGGGGGTCACAGATACGCAGTATTTT. Translated: CATSLLQGGVTDTQYF.

This clonotype showed up many times. One end of the junction fails to match germline, which may point to a read error. The gene calls are TRBV2 and TRBJ1-2, with no clear D. Germline CDR1 SNHLY, CDR2 FYNNEI. The CDR3 is 11 amino acids. DNA of the CDR3: TGTGCCAGCAGTGAATCGGCTCAAGTTATCTTC. Residues: CASSESAQVIF.

At least ten counts were recorded for this clonotype. The chain is built from TRBV20-1 and TRBJ2-1; 8 bases line up with TRBD2. The CDR3 sequence is 16 residues long. The V segment lost 0 bases and the J segment 1 base; nucleotides outside the gene matches: 5. CDR1 and CDR2 from the germline V gene are DFQATT and SNEGSKA (reference sequence). CDR3 DNA: TGCAGTGCTAGAGATTGGGCTAGCGGGTCCTACAATGAGCAGTTCTTC. This sequence encodes CSARDWASGSYNEQFF.

Note on this clonotype: Because the CDR3 is missing its conserved closing phenylalanine or tryptophan, this is likely a read error. It is unclear where the CDR3 begins or ends on the DNA, so no DNA is shown, and the CDR3 is as TCRdb lists it. V and J are TRBV12-2 and TRBJ1-2. TRBV12-2 is tagged as a pseudogene. The CDR3 totals 10 residues, both ends included. The CDR3 reads CASRLEEASD.

This clonotype showed up just a few times. This sequence joins TRBV15 and TRBJ1-5; no definite D call. Germline lookup yields CDR1 LNHNV and CDR2 YYDKDF (reference sequence). The CDR3 has 15 residues. V was cut by 4 bases and J by 4 bases, with 14 bases left in between. The CDR3 loop is CATSTPPRGNQPQHF. CDR3 nucleotides: TGTGCCACCAGCACCCCCCCCCGAGGAAATCAGCCCCAGCATTTT. Full variable domain (missing parts from reference TRBV15 and TRBJ1-5): DAMVIQNPRYQVTQFGKPVTLSCSQTLNHNVMYWYQQKSSQAPKLLFHYYDKDFNNEADTPDNFQSRRPNTSFCFLDIRSPGLGDTAMYLCATSTPPRGNQPQHFGDGTRLSIL.

In this sample, this clonotype turned up many times. J is TRBJ1-2 and V is TRBV20-1; TRBD1 is a possible D gene (5 bases). This CDR3 spans 13 amino acids. Germline values: CDR1 DFQATT, CDR2 SNEGSKA (reference sequence). Deletions cut 6 bases from V and 3 bases from J, with 14 bases between. DNA for the CDR3: TGCAGTGCGAGCCCAGGGTCGGACTATGGCTACACCTTC. Encoded protein: CSASPGSDYGYTF.

This clonotype showed up many times. The chain is built from TRBV6-6 and TRBJ1-1, with D perhaps matching TRBD1 (5 bases). Germline lookup yields CDR1 MNHNY and CDR2 SVGAGI (reference sequence). V was trimmed by 7 bases and J by 3 bases, leaving 15 bases between them. The CDR3 covers 14 residues. The CDR3 nucleotides are TGTGCCAGCACTCCCGGGGGGGGATACACTGAAGCTTTCTTT. This translates into CASTPGGGYTEAFF.

The sample holds many counts of this clonotype. The chain joins TRBV20-1 to TRBJ1-1; D possibly corresponds to TRBD1 (5 bases). The CDR3 length is 14 residues. Germline V gives CDR1 DFQATT, CDR2 SNEGSKA (reference sequence). The ends were cut back, 3 bases at V and 0 bases at J, with 11 bases in the middle. The chain's CDR3 is CSARDGALNTEAFF. The CDR3 DNA follows: TGCAGTGCTAGGGACGGGGCACTGAACACTGAAGCTTTCTTT.

This clonotype was seen only a few times. A much larger clone lies one base from this, so it may be a read error. The CDR3 sequence is CAIKRTGANTGALFF. Written as DNA, the CDR3 is TGTGCCATCAAAAGGACAGGGGCGAACACCGGGGCGCTGTTTTTT. The gene calls are TRBV10-3 and TRBJ2-2; 9 nucleotides align to TRBD1. CDR1 is ENHRY and CDR2 is SYGVKD in the germline V gene. This CDR3 is built from 15 residues.

This clonotype has a count of ten or more. This rearrangement joins TRBV29-1 to TRBJ2-1, with D perhaps matching TRBD1 (5 bases). The CDR3 runs to 13 residues. V lost 2 bases and J 6 bases, leaving 11 bases between the germline ends. Germline-derived CDR1 and CDR2 are SQVTM and ANQGSEA. Here the CDR3 reads CSVESTVSNEQFF. CDR3 nucleotide sequence: TGCAGCGTTGAATCGACAGTTTCCAATGAGCAGTTCTTC.

This clonotype was picked up many times. The rearrangement joins TRBV20-1 to TRBJ2-7; 10 nucleotides agree with TRBD2. Trimming at V came to 6 bases and at J to 0 bases, leaving 8 bases not matched to a gene. Germline V lookup: CDR1 DFQATT, CDR2 SNEGSKA (reference sequence). This CDR3 contains 15 residues. The CDR3 is CSAHPSGGSSYEQYF. For the CDR3, the DNA is TGCAGTGCCCATCCTAGCGGGGGATCCTCCTACGAGCAGTACTTC.

This clonotype was seen repeatedly, ten times or more. This chain uses TRBV20-1 with TRBJ1-2, with no clear D. V gave up 4 bases and J gave up 3 bases, with 12 bases separating them. The germline V gene encodes CDR1 DFQATT and CDR2 SNEGSKA (reference sequence). The CDR3 runs 13 residues. CDR3 nucleotide sequence: TGCAGTGCTACCTCAGAGGTGGACTATGGCTACACCTTC. It encodes CSATSEVDYGYTF.

This clonotype was picked up many times. CDR3 loop: CSAYSSSYNEQFF. The CDR3 DNA is TGCAGTGCCTACTCCTCCTCCTACAATGAGCAGTTCTTC. The chain links TRBV20-1 to TRBJ2-1; no definite D call. Looked up from germline, CDR1 is DFQATT and CDR2 is SNEGSKA (reference sequence). Trimming took 6 bases from V and 0 from J, leaving 9 bases between them. This CDR3 has 13 residues.

This clonotype was observed at least ten times. This chain's CDR3 is CASSCRLAGTNEQFF. The CDR3 DNA reads as TGTGCCAGCAGTTGCAGGCTAGCGGGAACCAATGAGCAGTTCTTC. V usage is TRBV12-3 or TRBV12-4 and J usage is TRBJ2-1; TRBD2 matches 9 bases. The CDR3 runs to 15 residues. J was trimmed by 6 bases and V by 4 bases; bases with no gene match: 7.